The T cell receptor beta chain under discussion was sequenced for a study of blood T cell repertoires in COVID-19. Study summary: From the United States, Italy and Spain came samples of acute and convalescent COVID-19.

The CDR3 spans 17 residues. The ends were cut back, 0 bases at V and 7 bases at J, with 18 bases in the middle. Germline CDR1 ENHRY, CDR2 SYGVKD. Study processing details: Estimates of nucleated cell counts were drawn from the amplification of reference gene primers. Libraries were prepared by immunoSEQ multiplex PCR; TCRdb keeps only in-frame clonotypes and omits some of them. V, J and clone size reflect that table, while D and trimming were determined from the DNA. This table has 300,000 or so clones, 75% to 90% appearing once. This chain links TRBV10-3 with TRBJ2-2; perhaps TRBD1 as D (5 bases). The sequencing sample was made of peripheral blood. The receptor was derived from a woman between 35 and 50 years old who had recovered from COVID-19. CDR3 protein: CAISESNGPGQVGELFF. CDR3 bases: TGTGCCATCAGTGAGTCGAATGGCCCTGGACAAGTCGGGGAGCTGTTTTTT.